A single T cell receptor beta chain is shown here with its context. Its cognate antigen is unknown. The sample originates from a study of T cell responses to AZD1222 COVID-19 vaccine. Findings and limits, study-wide: At 160-218 and 743-854, vaccine-associated CD4 TCRs were dominant, and they spanned spike.

Repertoires were generated with immunoSEQ multiplex PCR, while TCRdb's copy carries only in-frame clones and drops some. The data show approximately 190,000 clones, approximately 90% seen once. The sequencing used peripheral blood, collected on day 0 of AZD1222 vaccination. The source of this sequence is an adult in good health.

The CDR3 nucleotides are TGTGCCAGCAGCTTCACCGGGGGGACTAATGAAAAACTGTTTTTT. Translation gives CASSFTGGTNEKLFF. The chain carries TRBV7-8 and TRBJ1-4; maybe TRBD1 (5 bases). V gave up 3 bases and J gave up 2 bases, with 10 bases separating them. This CDR3 spans 15 amino acids. Germline CDR1 and CDR2: SGHVS and FQNEAQ.